Following are 2 T cell receptor beta chains from one sample sequenced in a study of control samples from healthy donors and cancer patients. Profiled with immunoSEQ multiplex PCR; TCRdb holds only in-frame clones, not every one. This sample has about 96,000 clones, with 93% found just once. The sequenced material came from blood. All receptors derive from a man aged 18-30 years in good health.

J is TRBJ1-2 and V is TRBV5-4; D call uncertain. The CDR3 consists of 14 residues. The ends were cut back, 5 bases at V and 3 bases at J, with 14 bases in the middle. Germline V gene data show CDR1 as SGHNT and CDR2 as YYREEE (reference sequence). CDR3 sequence (DNA): TGTGCCAGCAGTCCCGCTCTTGGCGACTATGGCTACACCTTC. This encodes CASSPALGDYGYTF.

This CDR3 is CASSTGTSGGTYNEQFF. The CDR3 DNA reads TGTGCCAGCAGTACCGGGACTAGCGGGGGCACCTACAATGAGCAGTTCTTC. V usage is TRBV6-2 or TRBV6-3 and J usage is TRBJ2-1; 14 positions match TRBD2. The CDR3 length is 17 residues. Germline V gene data show CDR1 as MNHEY and CDR2 as SVGEGT. V was clipped by 5 bases and J by 2 bases; unmatched bases: 5.